Listed below are T cell receptor beta chains from one sample, sequenced in a study of regulatory T cells in long-lasting Graves disease. TCRdb re-analysed the multiplex PCR reads in MiXCR, keeping a single row per CDR3 protein. The sample includes fewer than 550,000 distinct CDR3 sequences, about a fifth of them seen just once. The specimen comprised peripheral blood mononuclear cells (PBMCs), sampled when the disease was refractory, from a patient treated with antithyroid drugs. The source is a female donor with Graves disease. Each CDR3 is given with its conserved first and last residue. D genes are given only for firm matches. Clone size, where shown, is once, few, many, or a class for clones that have expanded.

j_call v_call d_call clone_size cdr3_nt cdr3_aa
TRBJ1-1 TRBV3-1 TRBD1 NA TGTGCCAGCACCCTGCAGGGGGATGGGGGCACTGAAGCTTTCTTT CASTLQGDGGTEAFF
TRBJ1-1 TRBV20-1 TRBD1 NA TGCAGTGCTAGAAGGACAGGGAACCCAAACACTGAAGCTTTCTTT CSARRTGNPNTEAFF
TRBJ1-4 TRBV9 NA NA TGTGCCAGCAGCGTACCGGGGACCGCGAATGAAAAACTGTTTTTT CASSVPGTANEKLFF
TRBJ1-5 TRBV18 NA few TGTGCCAGCTCTTACGCTAGGGGTCAGCCCCAGCATTTT CASSYARGQPQHF
TRBJ2-2 TRBV19 TRBD1 NA TGTGCCGTTGGGGACAGGGAAACGGGGGAGCTGTTTTTT CAVGDRETGELFF
TRBJ1-6 TRBV28 NA many TGTGCCAGCAGTTTATTGACCGGCTCACCCCTCCACTTT CASSLLTGSPLHF
TRBJ2-2 TRBV6-5 NA many TGTGCCAGCAGTTCTACGAACACCGGGGAGCTGTTTTTT CASSSTNTGELFF
TRBJ1-2 TRBV3-1 NA few TGTGCCAGCAGCCAGGGGACACCGTATGGCTACACCTTC CASSQGTPYGYTF
TRBJ1-5 TRBV11-3 NA few TGTGCCAGCAGCGCAGGACCCCTTGGGCAGCCCCAGCATTTT CASSAGPLGQPQHF
TRBJ1-4 TRBV28 NA many TGTGCCAGCAGTCGTGGGGCAGGGGCTACGGATAATGAAAAACTGTTTTTT CASSRGAGATDNEKLFF
TRBJ2-7 TRBV28 NA NA TGTGCCAGCAGTTTCCTCACAGGGGGGGGATACGAGCAGTACTTC CASSFLTGGGYEQYF
TRBJ1-5 TRBV7-8 NA many TGTGCCAGCAGCTCGAATTATACCGGGACGGCCAAGCCCCAGCATTTT CASSSNYTGTAKPQHF
TRBJ1-1 TRBV29-1 NA few TGCAGCGGGTTAGGGGGGGATCACACTGAAGCTTTCTTT CSGLGGDHTEAFF
TRBJ1-5 TRBV4-3 NA NA TGCGCCAGCAGCCAAGGTGGTGGGGATCAGCCCCAGCATTTT CASSQGGGDQPQHF